This T cell receptor (beta chain) was found in a study of T cells in Graves' hyperthyroidism and ophthalmopathy. Findings of the study overall: From stable hyperthyroidism, ophthalmopathy was set apart by a 13 V-J model.

The V gene's germline CDR1 is LGHDT and CDR2 YNNKEL (reference sequence). Trimming left V 1 base short and J 5 bases short, with 6 bases between. This CDR3 is built from 12 residues. Using RNA transcripts as the source, TCR beta CDR3 regions were amplified. The HTBI set primed first-round TCR CDR3 RT-PCR. TCRdb used MiXCR to reprocess the multiplex PCR reads, holding one entry per CDR3 protein. The sample contains just over 550,000 distinct CDR3 sequences, approximately 44% of which appear only once. This clonotype was seen a few times. Its antigen is as yet unknown. Material: peripheral blood or thyroid tissue (not recorded which). The TCR was taken from a woman aged 18-29 years with Graves' hyperthyroidism. V gene TRBV3-1 combines with J gene TRBJ2-7; D is unresolved. CDR3: CASSQVGHEQYF. The DNA for the CDR3 is TGTGCCAGCAGCCAAGTAGGGCACGAGCAGTACTTC.